These T cell receptor beta chains were read from a single sample in a study of technical replicates of blood from a few donors. Sequenced by immunoSEQ multiplex PCR; TCRdb stores in-frame clones only, minus some. The sample contains roughly 79,000 clones, around 91% of which appear only once. Material for sequencing was T cells isolated from PBMCs. The receptors originated from a human donor in good health. Some clones in this sample may be carry-over from other donors' samples. CDR3s include the opening cysteine and the closing phenylalanine or tryptophan. The D gene is left open where the match is weak. A row's size may be missing; if present it is once, few, many or a size class.

CDR3 protein,CDR3 DNA,D gene,J gene,V gene,clone size
CASSFSGQTSTDTQYF,TGTGCCAGCAGTTTCTCAGGGCAAACTAGCACAGATACGCAGTATTTT,.,TRBJ2-3,TRBV28,.
CASSPGLTSGIRYGDEQFF,TGTGCCAGCAGCCCGGGACTGACTAGCGGGATCCGTTATGGGGATGAGCAGTTCTTC,TRBD2,TRBJ2-1,TRBV11-2,.
CASSAGGQEYF,TGTGCCAGCAGTGCGGGGGGGCAGGAGTACTTC,TRBD2,TRBJ2-7,TRBV6-5,.
CASSLEAGLAGGWSDTQYF,TGTGCCAGCAGCTTGGAGGCGGGACTAGCGGGAGGTTGGTCAGATACGCAGTATTTT,TRBD2,TRBJ2-3,TRBV5-6,.
CASSQGRGGGQPQHF,TGCGCCAGCAGCCAAGGTCGGGGAGGAGGTCAGCCCCAGCATTTT,.,TRBJ1-5,TRBV4-1,few
CASSGALGQEFSGANVLTF,TGCGCCAGCAGCGGGGCGCTCGGACAGGAATTCTCTGGGGCCAACGTCCTGACTTTC,TRBD1,TRBJ2-6,TRBV5-1,.
CASGISGTRHNEQFF,TGTGCTAGTGGGATTTCCGGGACTAGACACAATGAGCAGTTCTTC,TRBD2,TRBJ2-1,TRBV12-5,.
CASSGGTVSTDTQYF,TGCGCCAGCAGCGGGGGGACAGTTAGCACAGATACGCAGTATTTT,.,TRBJ2-3,TRBV5-1,.
CASSLGQQGLEAYGYTF,TGTGCCAGCAGCTTAGGACAACAGGGATTGGAGGCCTATGGCTACACCTTC,.,TRBJ1-2,TRBV7-9,.
CASSTHREGSYGYTF,TGTGCCAGTAGTACGCACAGGGAAGGAAGCTATGGCTACACCTTC,.,TRBJ1-2,TRBV19,.
CASSIAGGIETQYF,TGTGCCAGTAGTATAGCGGGAGGTATAGAGACCCAGTACTTC,TRBD2,TRBJ2-5,TRBV19,.
CSASDRYYEQYF,TGCAGCGCCTCCGACAGATACTACGAGCAGTACTTC,.,TRBJ2-7,TRBV29-1,.
CASQNGGATNEKLFF,TGTGCCAGCCAAAACGGTGGAGCAACTAATGAAAAACTGTTTTTT,.,TRBJ1-4,TRBV6-1,.
CASSEASRARLTDQPQHF,TGTGCCAGCAGTGAAGCGTCCAGGGCGCGTCTCACGGATCAGCCCCAGCATTTT,.,TRBJ1-5,TRBV2,once
CASSVGGDTQYF,TGTGCCAGCAGCGTAGGAGGAGATACGCAGTATTTT,.,TRBJ2-3,TRBV9,.
CASSEWLAGNTDTQYF,TGTGCCAGCAGTGAATGGCTAGCGGGCAACACAGATACGCAGTATTTT,TRBD2,TRBJ2-3,TRBV6-1,.